The 20 T cell receptor beta chains given below trace back to one sample, sequenced in a study of cytomegalovirus exposure and HLA in healthy donors. Libraries were prepared by immunoSEQ multiplex PCR; TCRdb keeps only in-frame clonotypes and omits some of them. Of 50,000 to 65,000 clones in the sample, less than 96% were seen once. The sequencing sample was made of PBMCs. The receptors originated from a woman aged 18-29 years in good health and CMV-seronegative.

Comments on this clone: An end of the junction does not agree with germline; a read error may underlie this. The V and J genes are TRBV7-6 and TRBJ2-3; weak D call: TRBD2 (5 bases). Germline V gene sequence: CDR1 SGHVS, CDR2 FNYEAQ. The CDR3 extends over 15 amino acids. CDR3 bases: TGTGGCAGCAGCTTAGGTGTTAGCGCCACAGATACGCAGTATTTT. Translating it yields CGSSLGVSATDTQYF.

This clone was recorded only once. V and J are TRBV4-3 and TRBJ1-2; maybe TRBD1 (5 bases). Germline loops: CDR1 LGHNA, CDR2 YSLEER. The length of the CDR3 is 15 residues. Deletions cut 8 bases from V and 7 bases from J, with 23 bases between. The chain's CDR3 is CASRPGWGSGGGYTF. CDR3 coding DNA: TGCGCCAGCCGACCGGGTTGGGGCTCGGGGGGTGGCTACACCTTC.

This rearrangement joins TRBV6-5 to TRBJ1-5; the match to TRBD1 covers 9 bases. Looked up from germline, CDR1 is MNHEY and CDR2 is SVGAGI. Germline trimming cut 2 bases from V and 2 bases from J; bases unmatched to any gene: 4. This CDR3 is built from 16 residues. In nucleotides, the CDR3 is TGTGCCAGCAGTTACACCCGGACAGGGGGCAATCAGCCCCAGCATTTT. It yields the protein CASSYTRTGGNQPQHF.

The rearrangement uses TRBV7-9 and TRBJ2-7; 7 bases agree with TRBD1. J was trimmed by 5 bases and V by 2 bases; bases with no gene match: 9. CDR1 and CDR2 from the germline V gene are SEHNR and FQNEAQ (reference sequence). The CDR3 is 15 residues long. DNA for the CDR3: TGTGCCAGCAGCTTACCGACCCAGGGGGTCCACGAGCAGTACTTC. This encodes CASSLPTQGVHEQYF.

The chain uses TRBV4-1 and TRBJ1-5; no clear D gene. The CDR3 has 13 residues. Germline V gene lookup returns CDR1 MGHRA and CDR2 YSYEKL. Between the trimmed V and J ends, which lost 1 base and 7 bases, there was a span of 8 bases. CDR3 bases: TGCGCCAGCAGCCAAGGGCACCAGCAGCCCCAGCATTTT. Protein sequence: CASSQGHQQPQHF.

The chain joins TRBV4-3 to TRBJ2-1, with no clear D. This CDR3 is 13 amino acids long. Germline V gene sequence: CDR1 LGHNA, CDR2 YSLEER. V lost 1 base and J lost 8, with 9 bases in between. The DNA for the CDR3 is TGCGCCAGCAGCCAAGTTCTACCCGATGAGCAGTTCTTC. Its protein product is CASSQVLPDEQFF.

This clone was counted once. The CDR3 bases are TGTGCCAGCAGTTCGGGACAGGGCCTGGGGGTCTATGGCTACACCTTC. The encoded protein is CASSSGQGLGVYGYTF. The chain joins TRBV28 to TRBJ1-2, with TRBD1 matching over 9 bases. Germline V gives CDR1 MDHEN, CDR2 SYDVKM. This CDR3 has 16 amino acids. After removal of 4 bases from V and 4 bases from J, the junction contained 10 bases not matched to a gene.

This chain uses TRBV28 with TRBJ2-7; 7 bases map to TRBD1. With V trimmed by 8 bases and J by 2 bases, 6 bases remained unmatched. The CDR3 totals 13 residues. The germline V gene encodes CDR1 MDHEN and CDR2 SYDVKM. The CDR3 nucleotides are TGTGCCAGCGGCACCGGGACAGCCTACGAGCAGTACTTC. It translates to CASGTGTAYEQYF.

The chain links TRBV11-2 to TRBJ2-7, with unresolved D. Trimming pared 3 bases from V and 1 base from J, leaving 7 bases between. CDR3 size: 13 residues. CDR1 is SGHAT, CDR2 FQNNGV, per germline. The CDR3 reads CASSFERSYEQYF. CDR3 DNA: TGTGCCAGCAGCTTTGAGAGGTCCTACGAGCAGTACTTC.

The V call is TRBV14, the J call TRBJ1-2; perhaps TRBD1 as D (5 bases). The CDR3 has 12 amino acids. V was pared by 4 bases and J by 6 bases, with 9 bases between. Germline CDR1 and CDR2: SGHDN and FVKESK. The CDR3 spells CASSPDRHGYTF. In DNA form, the CDR3 reads TGTGCCAGCAGCCCCGACAGACATGGCTACACCTTC.

This CDR3 reads CASSRASGRGNEQFF. CDR3 bases: TGTGCCAGCAGCCGCGCTAGCGGCCGCGGCAATGAGCAGTTCTTC. The genes are TRBV28 and TRBJ2-1; TRBD2 agrees at 7 bases. With V trimmed by 6 bases and J by 6 bases, 11 bases remained unmatched. Germline CDR1 reads MDHEN; CDR2 reads SYDVKM. CDR3 length equals 15 residues.

The chain has TRBV28 and TRBJ1-2; D is possibly TRBD1 (6 bases). The germline V and J ends were trimmed by 3 bases and 3 bases, with 17 bases remaining between them. Germline CDR1 MDHEN, CDR2 SYDVKM. The CDR3 sequence is 16 residues long. CDR3 DNA sequence: TGTGCCAGCAGTTTCCCTCGGGACATGGGGGACTATGGCTACACCTTC. Translation gives CASSFPRDMGDYGYTF.

V gene TRBV7-9 combines with J gene TRBJ1-1; D not certain. This CDR3 is 13 amino acids long. Germline CDR1 SEHNR, CDR2 FQNEAQ (reference sequence). V lost 3 bases to trimming and J lost 4 bases, with 9 bases between them. The CDR3: CASSLGVRTEAFF. The CDR3 DNA reads TGTGCCAGCAGCTTGGGCGTCCGCACTGAAGCTTTCTTT.

This clone has only one observation. V and J are TRBV19 and TRBJ1-5; the D is unclear. Between the trimmed V and J ends, which lost 8 bases and 6 bases, there was a span of 14 bases. Germline V gene lookup returns CDR1 LNHDA and CDR2 SQIVND (reference sequence). The CDR3 spans 13 residues. This CDR3 reads CASVSSGPQPQHF. CDR3 sequence (DNA): TGTGCCAGTGTTTCCTCTGGGCCTCAGCCCCAGCATTTT.

The CDR3 DNA reads TGTGCCACCCGATGGACAGGGGGTTCCGGGGAGCTGTTTTTT. Its translation is CATRWTGGSGELFF. The rearrangement links TRBV2 to TRBJ2-2, with 10 nucleotides matching TRBD1. V shed 10 bases, J shed 6 bases, and the junction held 8 bases outside the gene matches. Looked up from germline, CDR1 is SNHLY and CDR2 is FYNNEI. There are 14 residues in the CDR3. Supplemented by reference TRBV2 and TRBJ2-2, the full variable domain reads EPEVTQTPSHQVTQMGQEVILRCVPISNHLYFYWYRQILGQKVEFLVSFYNNEISEKSEIFDDQFSVERPDGSNFTLKIRSTKLEDSAMYFCATRWTGGSGELFFGEGSRLTVL.

The genes are TRBV6-1 and TRBJ2-7; possible D gene TRBD2, 5 bases. Per germline, CDR1 MNHNS and CDR2 SASEGT. The CDR3 consists of 13 residues. V was shortened by 8 bases and J by 3 bases, with 14 bases between the two germline ends. CDR3 sequence reads: CASHLHRDYEQYF. The CDR3, as DNA: TGTGCCAGCCACCTACACCGGGACTACGAGCAGTACTTC.

The V and J genes are TRBV13 and TRBJ2-7; 7 bases agree with TRBD1. The CDR3 sequence is 13 residues long. The V gene's germline CDR1 is PRHDT and CDR2 FYEKMQ (reference sequence). The trim removed 5 bases at V and 2 bases at J, leaving 3 bases unmatched. In DNA form, the CDR3 reads TGTGCCAGCAGCCCCGACAGGGCCTACGAGCAGTACTTC. It specifies CASSPDRAYEQYF.

The rearrangement uses TRBV5-1 and TRBJ2-7; perhaps TRBD1 as D (6 bases). Looked up from germline, CDR1 is SGHRS and CDR2 is YFSETQ. V was trimmed by 0 bases and J by 2 bases, leaving 12 bases between them. This CDR3 has 15 amino acids. As DNA, the CDR3 is TGCGCCAGCAGCTTGGCTTCCGGACAGACCTACGAGCAGTACTTC. It is translated as CASSLASGQTYEQYF. The full variable domain, completed using reference TRBV5-1 and TRBJ2-7, is KAGVTQTPRYLIKTRGQQVTLSCSPISGHRSVSWYQQTPGQGLQFLFEYFSETQRNKGNFPGRFSGRQFSNSRSEMNVSTLELGDSALYLCASSLASGQTYEQYFGPGTRLTVT.

The V and J genes are TRBV28 and TRBJ2-1, with D perhaps TRBD2 (7 bases). Deletions cut 7 bases from V and 0 bases from J, with 16 bases between. Germline V gene sequence: CDR1 MDHEN, CDR2 SYDVKM. This CDR3 contains 16 residues. CDR3 protein: CASTLGGASSYNEQFF. The CDR3 region has the DNA TGTGCCAGCACCCTGGGGGGGGCCAGCTCCTACAATGAGCAGTTCTTC. The full variable domain, completed using reference TRBV28 and TRBJ2-1, is DVKVTQSSRYLVKRTGEKVFLECVQDMDHENMFWYRQDPGLGLRLIYFSYDVKMKEKGDIPEGYSVSREKKERFSLILESASTNQTSMYLCASTLGGASSYNEQFFGPGTRLTVL.

The gene calls are TRBV28 and TRBJ2-7, with TRBD2 as a possible D gene (6 bases). The CDR3 spans 12 residues. V lost 4 bases, J lost 4 bases, and 8 bases lay in between. Germline lookup yields CDR1 MDHEN and CDR2 SYDVKM. The CDR3, as DNA: TGTGCCAGCAGTTCGGAGGGGTACGAGCAGTACTTC. Translated: CASSSEGYEQYF.